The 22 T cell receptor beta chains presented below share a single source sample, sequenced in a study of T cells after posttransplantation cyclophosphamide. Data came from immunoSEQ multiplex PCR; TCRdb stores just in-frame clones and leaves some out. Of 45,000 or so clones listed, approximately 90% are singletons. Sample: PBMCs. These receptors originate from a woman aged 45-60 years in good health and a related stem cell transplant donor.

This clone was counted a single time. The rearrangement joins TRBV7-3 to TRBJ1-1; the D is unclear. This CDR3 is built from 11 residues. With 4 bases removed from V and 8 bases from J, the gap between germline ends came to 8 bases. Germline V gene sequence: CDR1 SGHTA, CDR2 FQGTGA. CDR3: CASSSGKEAFF. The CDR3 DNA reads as TGTGCCAGCAGCTCGGGGAAGGAAGCTTTCTTT.

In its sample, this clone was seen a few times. The DNA of the CDR3 is TGTGCCATCAGTGATGGGACAGAAAAAGGTGGCTACACCTTC. This codes for CAISDGTEKGGYTF. The chain uses TRBV10-3 and TRBJ1-2, with TRBD1 matching 7 bases. The CDR3 is made up of 14 amino acids. The germline gives CDR1 ENHRY, CDR2 SYGVKD. V was pared by 3 bases and J by 7 bases, with 8 bases of the junction left unmatched.

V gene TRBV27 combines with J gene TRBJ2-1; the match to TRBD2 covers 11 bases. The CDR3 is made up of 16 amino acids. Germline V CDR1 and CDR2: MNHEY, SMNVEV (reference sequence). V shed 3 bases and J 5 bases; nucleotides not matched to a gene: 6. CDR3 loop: CASSFLTSGANNEQFF. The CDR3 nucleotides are TGTGCCAGCAGTTTCCTGACTAGCGGGGCTAACAATGAGCAGTTCTTC.

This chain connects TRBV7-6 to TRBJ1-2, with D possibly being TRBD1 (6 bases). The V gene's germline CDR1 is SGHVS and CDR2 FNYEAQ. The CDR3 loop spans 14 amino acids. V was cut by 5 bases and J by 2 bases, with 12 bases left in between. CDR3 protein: CASSILGANYGYTF. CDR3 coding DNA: TGTGCCAGCAGCATCTTGGGGGCGAACTATGGCTACACCTTC. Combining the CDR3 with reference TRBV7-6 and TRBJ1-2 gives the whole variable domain GAGVSQSPRYKVTKRGQDVALRCDPISGHVSLYWYRQALGQGPEFLTYFNYEAQQDKSGLPNDRFSAERPEGSISTLTIQRTEQRDSAMYRCASSILGANYGYTFGSGTRLTVV.

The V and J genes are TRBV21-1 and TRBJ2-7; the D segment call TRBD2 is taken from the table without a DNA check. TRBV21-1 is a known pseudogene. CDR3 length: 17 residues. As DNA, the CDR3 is TGTGCCAGCAGCAAATTGCGGGCTAGCGGTCGATCCTACGAGCAGTACTTC. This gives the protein CASSKLRASGRSYEQYF.

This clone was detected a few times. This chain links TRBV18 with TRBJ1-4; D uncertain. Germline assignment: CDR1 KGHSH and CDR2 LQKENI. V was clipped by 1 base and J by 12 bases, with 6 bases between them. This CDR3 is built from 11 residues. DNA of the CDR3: TGTGCCAGCTCACCACTGGAGGAACTGTTTTTT. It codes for CASSPLEELFF.

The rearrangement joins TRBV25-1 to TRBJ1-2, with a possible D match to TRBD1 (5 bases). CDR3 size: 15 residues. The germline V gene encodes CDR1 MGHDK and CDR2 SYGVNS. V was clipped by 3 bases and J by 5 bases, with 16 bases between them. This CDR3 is CASSEGAVGGYGYTF. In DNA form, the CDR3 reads TGTGCCAGCAGTGAGGGCGCAGTGGGGGGGTATGGCTACACCTTC.

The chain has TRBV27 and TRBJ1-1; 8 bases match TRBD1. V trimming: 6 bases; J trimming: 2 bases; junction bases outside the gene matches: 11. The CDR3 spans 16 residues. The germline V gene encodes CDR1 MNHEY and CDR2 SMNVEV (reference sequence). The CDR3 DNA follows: TGTGCCAGCAGCCTTGGCAGGGGGCGAGGAAACACTGAAGCTTTCTTT. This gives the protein CASSLGRGRGNTEAFF.

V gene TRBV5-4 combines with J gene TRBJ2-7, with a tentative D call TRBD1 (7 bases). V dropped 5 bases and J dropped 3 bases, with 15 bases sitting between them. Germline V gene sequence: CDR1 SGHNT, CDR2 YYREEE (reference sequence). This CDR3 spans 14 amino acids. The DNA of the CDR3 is TGTGCCAGCAGTAATGCGGGACAGCGCTACGAGCAGTACTTC. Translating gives CASSNAGQRYEQYF. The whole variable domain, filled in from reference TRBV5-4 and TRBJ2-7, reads ETGVTQSPTHLIKTRGQQVTLRCSSQSGHNTVSWYQQALGQGPQFIFQYYREEENGRGNFPPRFSGLQFPNYSSELNVNALELDDSALYLCASSNAGQRYEQYFGPGTRLTVT.

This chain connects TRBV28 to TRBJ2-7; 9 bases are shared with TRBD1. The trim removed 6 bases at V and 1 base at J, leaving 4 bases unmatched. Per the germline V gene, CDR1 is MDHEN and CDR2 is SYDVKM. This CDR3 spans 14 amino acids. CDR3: CASSRDRASYEQYF. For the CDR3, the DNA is TGTGCCAGCAGCCGGGACAGGGCTTCCTACGAGCAGTACTTC.

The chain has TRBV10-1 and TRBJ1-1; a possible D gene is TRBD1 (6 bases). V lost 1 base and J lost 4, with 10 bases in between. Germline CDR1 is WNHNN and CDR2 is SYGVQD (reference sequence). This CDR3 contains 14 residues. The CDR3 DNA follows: TGCGCCAGCAGTGAGTTTGTAGGGGGCACTGAAGCTTTCTTT. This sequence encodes CASSEFVGGTEAFF.

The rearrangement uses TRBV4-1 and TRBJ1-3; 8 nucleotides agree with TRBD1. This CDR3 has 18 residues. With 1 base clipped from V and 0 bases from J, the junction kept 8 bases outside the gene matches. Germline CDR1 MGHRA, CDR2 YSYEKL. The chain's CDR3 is CASSQVETGAFSGNTIYF. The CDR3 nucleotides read TGCGCCAGCAGCCAAGTGGAGACAGGGGCGTTCTCTGGAAACACCATATATTTT.

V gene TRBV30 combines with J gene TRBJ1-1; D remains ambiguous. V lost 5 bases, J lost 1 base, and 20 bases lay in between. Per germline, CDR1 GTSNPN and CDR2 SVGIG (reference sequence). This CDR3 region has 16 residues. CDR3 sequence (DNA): TGTGCCTGGGAACAGCTCACCGGGGTGGGGAACACTGAAGCTTTCTTT. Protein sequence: CAWEQLTGVGNTEAFF.

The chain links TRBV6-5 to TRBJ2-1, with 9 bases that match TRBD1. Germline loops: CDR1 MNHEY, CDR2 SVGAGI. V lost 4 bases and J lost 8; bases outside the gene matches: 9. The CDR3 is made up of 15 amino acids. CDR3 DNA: TGTGCCAGCAGTTCCCTGACAGGGGGTATCTATGAGCAGTTCTTC. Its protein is CASSSLTGGIYEQFF.

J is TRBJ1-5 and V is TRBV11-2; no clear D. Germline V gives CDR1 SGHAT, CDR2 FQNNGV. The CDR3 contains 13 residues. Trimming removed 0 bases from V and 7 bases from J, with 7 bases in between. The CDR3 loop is CASSLDLGQPQHF. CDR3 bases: TGTGCCAGCAGCTTAGATCTAGGCCAGCCCCAGCATTTT.

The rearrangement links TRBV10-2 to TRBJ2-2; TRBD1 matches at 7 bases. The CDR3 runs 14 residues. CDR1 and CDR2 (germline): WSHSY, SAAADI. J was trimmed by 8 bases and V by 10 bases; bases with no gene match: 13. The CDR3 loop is CATSLTGQLGELFF. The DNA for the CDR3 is TGCGCCACCTCTTTGACAGGGCAGTTGGGGGAGCTGTTTTTT.

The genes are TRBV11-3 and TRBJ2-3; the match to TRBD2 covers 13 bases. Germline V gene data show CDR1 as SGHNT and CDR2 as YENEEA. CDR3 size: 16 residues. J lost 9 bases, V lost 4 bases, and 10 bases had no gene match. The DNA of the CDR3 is TGTGCCAGCAGCTCCGGCGGACTAGCGGGAGTGCGGACGCAGTATTTT. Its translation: CASSSGGLAGVRTQYF.

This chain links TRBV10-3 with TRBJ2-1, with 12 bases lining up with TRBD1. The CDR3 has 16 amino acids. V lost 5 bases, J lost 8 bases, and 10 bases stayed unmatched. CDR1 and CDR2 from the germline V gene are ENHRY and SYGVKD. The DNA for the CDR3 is TGTGCCATCAGTCCCGGGACAGGGGGCGCTTTGGATGAGCAGTTCTTC. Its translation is CAISPGTGGALDEQFF.

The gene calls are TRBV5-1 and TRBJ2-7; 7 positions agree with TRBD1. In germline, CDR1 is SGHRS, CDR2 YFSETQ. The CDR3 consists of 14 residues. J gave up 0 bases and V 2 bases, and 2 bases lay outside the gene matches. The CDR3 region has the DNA TGCGCCAGCAGCTTACCAGGGGGCTCCTACGAGCAGTACTTC. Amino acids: CASSLPGGSYEQYF.

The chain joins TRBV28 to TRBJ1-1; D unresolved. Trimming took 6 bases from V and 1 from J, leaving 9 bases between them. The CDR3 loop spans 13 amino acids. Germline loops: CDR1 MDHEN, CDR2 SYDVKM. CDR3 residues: CASREGWNTEAFF. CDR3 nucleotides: TGTGCCAGCAGGGAGGGTTGGAACACTGAAGCTTTCTTT.

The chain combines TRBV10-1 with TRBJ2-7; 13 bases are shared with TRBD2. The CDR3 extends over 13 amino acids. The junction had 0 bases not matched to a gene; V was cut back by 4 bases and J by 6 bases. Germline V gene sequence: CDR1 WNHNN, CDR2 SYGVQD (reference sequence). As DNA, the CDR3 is TGCGCCAGCAGTGGGACTAGCGGGGGCGAGCAGTACTTC. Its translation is CASSGTSGGEQYF.

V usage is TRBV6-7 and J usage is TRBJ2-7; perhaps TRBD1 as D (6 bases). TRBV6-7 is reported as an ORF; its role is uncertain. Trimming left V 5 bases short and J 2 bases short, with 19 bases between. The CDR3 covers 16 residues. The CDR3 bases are TGTGCCAGCAGTCTATGTCAAACAGGGACAACCTACGAGCAGTACTTC. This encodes CASSLCQTGTTYEQYF.